This is a list of T cell receptor beta chains from one sample in a study of T cells expressing NK-cell markers. Using the 5' RACE reads, TCRdb records one entry per CDR3 protein without DNA. The sample is made up of 200,000 to 300,000 distinct CDR3 sequences, and the top ten hold 4% to 5% of it. Sequenced input: blood T cells: a sorted CD56 or NKG2C T cell subset, CD4+ or CD8+ T cells, or bulk PBMC T cells (not recorded which). The receptors were gathered from a woman aged 18 to 75 in good health. Each CDR3 is given with its conserved first and last residue.

V gene: TRBV20-1
J gene: TRBJ2-3
CDR3 protein: CSASVDITDTQYF

V gene: TRBV4-3
J gene: TRBJ2-1
CDR3 protein: CASSQDLAGRRYNEQFF

V gene: TRBV7-9
J gene: TRBJ2-5
CDR3 protein: CASSRLEVQETQYF

V gene: TRBV20-1
J gene: TRBJ2-1
CDR3 protein: CSASGPRGSNEQFF

V gene: TRBV9
J gene: TRBJ2-4
CDR3 protein: CASSARGELNIQYF

V gene: TRBV20-1
J gene: TRBJ1-5
CDR3 protein: CSARRDRVGNQPQHF

V gene: TRBV20-1
J gene: TRBJ1-5
CDR3 protein: CSARDFLEPRAQHF

V gene: TRBV6-1
J gene: TRBJ1-3
CDR3 protein: CASTPRASGNTIYF

V gene: TRBV5-1
J gene: TRBJ2-3
CDR3 protein: CASRRGRLGTDTQYF

V gene: TRBV7-9
J gene: TRBJ1-2
CDR3 protein: CASSFSSDYGYTF

V gene: TRBV20-1
J gene: TRBJ2-3
CDR3 protein: CSARTFRGPSTDTQYF

V gene: TRBV9
J gene: TRBJ2-3
CDR3 protein: CASSVMASRDTQYF

V gene: TRBV5-1
J gene: TRBJ2-7
CDR3 protein: CASSFDSHSPYEQYF

V gene: TRBV18
J gene: TRBJ1-2
CDR3 protein: CASSPGRRNYGYTF